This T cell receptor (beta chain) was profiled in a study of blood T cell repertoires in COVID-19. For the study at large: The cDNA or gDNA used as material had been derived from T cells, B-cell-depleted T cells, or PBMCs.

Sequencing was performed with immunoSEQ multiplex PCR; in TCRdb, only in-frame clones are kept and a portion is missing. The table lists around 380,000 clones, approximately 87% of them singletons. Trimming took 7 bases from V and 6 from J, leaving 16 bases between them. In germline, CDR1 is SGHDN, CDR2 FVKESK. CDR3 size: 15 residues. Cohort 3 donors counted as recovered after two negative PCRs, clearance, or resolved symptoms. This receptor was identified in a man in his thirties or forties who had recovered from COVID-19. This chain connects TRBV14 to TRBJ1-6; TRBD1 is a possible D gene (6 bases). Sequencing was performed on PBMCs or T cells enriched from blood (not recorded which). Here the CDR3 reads CASTRTGIGNSPLHF. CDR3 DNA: TGTGCCAGCACCAGAACAGGGATCGGTAATTCACCCCTCCACTTT.